This T cell receptor (beta chain) stems from a study of blood T cell repertoires in COVID-19. Across the study: COVID-19 samples, acute and convalescent, were from the United States, Italy and Spain. Nucleic acid was either cDNA or gDNA, and it came from T cells, B-cell-depleted T cells, or PBMCs.

Original handling: Amplification with reference gene primers provided the estimates of nucleated cell counts. The table came from immunoSEQ multiplex PCR; TCRdb's copy has only in-frame clones and leaves some out. Clonal size and the V and J genes are those of that table, whereas D and trimming came from the DNA. This table holds about 70,000 clones, over 80% found once. This clone was detected only a few times. The germline V and J ends were trimmed by 4 bases and 5 bases, with 11 bases remaining between them. Germline lookup yields CDR1 SGHTA and CDR2 FQGNSA. The CDR3 contains 13 residues. The receptor was derived from a woman between 55 and 75 years old with acute or convalescent COVID-19. The rearrangement links TRBV7-2 to TRBJ2-5, with D possibly matching TRBD1 (5 bases). Sample: peripheral blood. The CDR3 here is CASSYTGPETQYF. The CDR3 DNA sequence: TGTGCCAGCAGCTACACAGGTCCGGAGACCCAGTACTTC.